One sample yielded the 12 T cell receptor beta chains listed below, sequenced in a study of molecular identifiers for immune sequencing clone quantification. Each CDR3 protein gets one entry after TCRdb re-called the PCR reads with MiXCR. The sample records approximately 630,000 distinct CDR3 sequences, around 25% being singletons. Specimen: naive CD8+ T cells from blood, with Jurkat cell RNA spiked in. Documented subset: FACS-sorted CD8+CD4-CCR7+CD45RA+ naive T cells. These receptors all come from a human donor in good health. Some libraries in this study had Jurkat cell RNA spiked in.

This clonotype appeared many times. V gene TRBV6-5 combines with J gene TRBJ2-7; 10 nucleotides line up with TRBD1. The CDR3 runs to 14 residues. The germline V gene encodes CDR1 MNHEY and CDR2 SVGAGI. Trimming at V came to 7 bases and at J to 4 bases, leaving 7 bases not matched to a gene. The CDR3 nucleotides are TGTGCCAGCAACAACATGGGACAGGGGTACGAGCAGTACTTC. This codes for CASNNMGQGYEQYF.

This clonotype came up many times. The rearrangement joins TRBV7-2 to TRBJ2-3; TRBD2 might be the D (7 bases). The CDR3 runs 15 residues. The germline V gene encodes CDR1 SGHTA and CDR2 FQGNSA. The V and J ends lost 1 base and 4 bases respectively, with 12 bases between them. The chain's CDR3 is CASSLGGGVADTQYF. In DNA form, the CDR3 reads TGTGCCAGCAGCTTAGGCGGGGGCGTAGCAGATACGCAGTATTTT.

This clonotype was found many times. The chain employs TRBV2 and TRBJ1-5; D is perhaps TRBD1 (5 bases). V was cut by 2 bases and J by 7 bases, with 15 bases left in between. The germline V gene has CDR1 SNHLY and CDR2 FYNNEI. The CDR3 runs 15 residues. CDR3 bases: TGTGCCAGCAGTGAATCCCAGGGTCTGGACCAGCCCCAGCATTTT. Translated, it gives CASSESQGLDQPQHF.

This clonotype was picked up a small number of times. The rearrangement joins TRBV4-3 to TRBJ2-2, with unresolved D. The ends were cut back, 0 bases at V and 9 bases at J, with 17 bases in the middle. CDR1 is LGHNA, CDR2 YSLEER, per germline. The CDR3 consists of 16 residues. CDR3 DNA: TGCGCCAGCAGCCAAGATAGGGTCGACCCAGTGCGGGAGCTGTTTTTT. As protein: CASSQDRVDPVRELFF.

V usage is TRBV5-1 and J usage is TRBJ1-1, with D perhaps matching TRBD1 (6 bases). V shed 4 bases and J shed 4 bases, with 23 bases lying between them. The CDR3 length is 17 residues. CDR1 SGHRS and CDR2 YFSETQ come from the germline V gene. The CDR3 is CASSPAGGEGRGTEAFF. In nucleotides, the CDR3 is TGCGCCAGCAGCCCCGCCGGGGGCGAGGGGAGGGGCACTGAAGCTTTCTTT.

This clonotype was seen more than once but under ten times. The CDR3 loop is CAWGTGGFTEAFF. The CDR3 DNA is TGTGCCTGGGGGACAGGGGGTTTCACTGAAGCTTTCTTT. The chain combines TRBV30 with TRBJ1-1; TRBD1 agrees at 11 bases. The CDR3 totals 13 residues. V gave up 5 bases and J gave up 4 bases; unmatched junction bases: 3. The V gene's germline CDR1 is GTSNPN and CDR2 SVGIG (reference sequence).

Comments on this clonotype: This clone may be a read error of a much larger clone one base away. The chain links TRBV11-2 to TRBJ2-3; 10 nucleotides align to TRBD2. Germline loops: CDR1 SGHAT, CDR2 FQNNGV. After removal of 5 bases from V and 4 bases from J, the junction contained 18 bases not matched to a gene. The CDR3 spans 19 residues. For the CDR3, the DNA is TGTGCCAGCAGCCTTCCCCTAGCGGGGGCCCTTTTTGGGGCAGATACGCAGTATTTT. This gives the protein CASSLPLAGALFGADTQYF.

CDR3 nucleotides: TGTGCCAGCAGATCACAGGGTGGATTGAGTGAAAAACTGTTTTTT. Amino acids: CASRSQGGLSEKLFF. The chain recombines TRBV28 with TRBJ1-4; a possible D gene is TRBD1 (6 bases). CDR1 is MDHEN and CDR2 is SYDVKM in the germline V gene. Trimming took off 6 bases at V and 7 bases at J, with 18 bases between the two ends. This CDR3 comprises 15 residues. The full variable domain, in which reference TRBV28 and TRBJ1-4 provide the parts outside the CDR3, is DVKVTQSSRYLVKRTGEKVFLECVQDMDHENMFWYRQDPGLGLRLIYFSYDVKMKEKGDIPEGYSVSREKKERFSLILESASTNQTSMYLCASRSQGGLSEKLFFGSGTQLSVL.

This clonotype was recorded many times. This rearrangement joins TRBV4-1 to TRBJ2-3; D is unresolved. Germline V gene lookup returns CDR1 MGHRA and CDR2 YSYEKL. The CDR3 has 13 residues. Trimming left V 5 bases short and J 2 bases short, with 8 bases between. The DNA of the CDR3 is TGCGCCAGCAGCGAACCCCACACAGATACGCAGTATTTT. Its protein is CASSEPHTDTQYF.

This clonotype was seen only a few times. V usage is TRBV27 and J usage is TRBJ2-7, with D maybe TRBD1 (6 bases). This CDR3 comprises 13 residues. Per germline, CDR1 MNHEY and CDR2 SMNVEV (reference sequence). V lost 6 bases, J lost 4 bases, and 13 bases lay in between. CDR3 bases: TGTGCCAGCAGCTATCAGGGGAAATACGAGCAGTACTTC. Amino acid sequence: CASSYQGKYEQYF.

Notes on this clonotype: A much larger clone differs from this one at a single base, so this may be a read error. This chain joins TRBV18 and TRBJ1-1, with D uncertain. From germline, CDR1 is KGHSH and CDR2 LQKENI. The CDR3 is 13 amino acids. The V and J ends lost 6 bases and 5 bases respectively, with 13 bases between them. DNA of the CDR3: TGTGCCAGCTCGGGTCCTGTCAATACTGAAGCTTTCTTT. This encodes CASSGPVNTEAFF.

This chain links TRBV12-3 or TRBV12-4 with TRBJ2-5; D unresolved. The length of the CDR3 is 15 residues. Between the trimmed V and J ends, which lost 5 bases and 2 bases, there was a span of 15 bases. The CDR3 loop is CASSPPPLAQETQYF. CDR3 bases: TGTGCCAGCAGTCCCCCCCCGTTGGCTCAAGAGACCCAGTACTTC.